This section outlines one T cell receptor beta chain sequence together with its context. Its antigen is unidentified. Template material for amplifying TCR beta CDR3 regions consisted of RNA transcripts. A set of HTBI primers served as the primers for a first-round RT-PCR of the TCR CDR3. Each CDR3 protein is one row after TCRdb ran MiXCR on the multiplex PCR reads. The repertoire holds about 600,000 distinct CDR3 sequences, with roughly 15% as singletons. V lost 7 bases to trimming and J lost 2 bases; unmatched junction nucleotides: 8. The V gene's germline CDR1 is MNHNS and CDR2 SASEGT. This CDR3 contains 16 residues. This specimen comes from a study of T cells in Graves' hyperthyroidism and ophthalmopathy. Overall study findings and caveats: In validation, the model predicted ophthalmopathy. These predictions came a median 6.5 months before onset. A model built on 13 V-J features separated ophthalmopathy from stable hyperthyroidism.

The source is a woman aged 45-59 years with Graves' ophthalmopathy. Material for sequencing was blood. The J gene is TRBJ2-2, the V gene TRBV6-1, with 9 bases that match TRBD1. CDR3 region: CASNFRDRANTGELFF. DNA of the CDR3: TGTGCCAGCAATTTCCGGGACAGGGCAAACACCGGGGAGCTGTTTTTT.